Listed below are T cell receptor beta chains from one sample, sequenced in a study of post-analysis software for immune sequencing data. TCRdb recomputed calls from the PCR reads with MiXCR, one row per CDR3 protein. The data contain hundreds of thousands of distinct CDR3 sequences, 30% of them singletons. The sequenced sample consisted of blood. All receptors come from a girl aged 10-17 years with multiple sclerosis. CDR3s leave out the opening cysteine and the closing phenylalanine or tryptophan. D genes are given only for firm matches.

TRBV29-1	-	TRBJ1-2	SVDPGLAGNYGYT
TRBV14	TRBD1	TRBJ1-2	ASSPRDRGYPNYGYT
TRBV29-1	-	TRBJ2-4	SVEIVMGSGKTIQY
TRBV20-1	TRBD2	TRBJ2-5	SARDKREVGETQY
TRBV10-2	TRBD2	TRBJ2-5	ASREGLAGAETQY
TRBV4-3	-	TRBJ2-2	ASGIGQGRDTGELF
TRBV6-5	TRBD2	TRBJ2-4	ASSLSGGAKNIQY
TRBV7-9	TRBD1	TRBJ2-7	ASSRGLNEQY
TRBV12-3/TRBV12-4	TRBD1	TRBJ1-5	ASSLRGQLNSNQPQH
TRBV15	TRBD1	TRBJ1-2	ATSRDGQGRDT
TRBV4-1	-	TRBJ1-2	ASSLISGQGCT
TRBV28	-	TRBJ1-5	AAQSGGLNQPQH
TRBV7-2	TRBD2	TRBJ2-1	ASSLSSSGRYNEQF
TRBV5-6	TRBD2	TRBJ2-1	ASSSTSGYEQF
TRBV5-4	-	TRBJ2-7	ASSSADLPHEQY
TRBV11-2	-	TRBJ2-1	ASSQWDEQF
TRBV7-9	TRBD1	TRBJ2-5	ASSLSLTGNGQETQY
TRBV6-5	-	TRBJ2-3	ASSSWESGTDTQY
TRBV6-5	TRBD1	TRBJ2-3	ASRDRGSTDTQY
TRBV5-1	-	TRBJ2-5	ASSFQGRIGETQY
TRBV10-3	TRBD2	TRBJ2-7	AISFPLAGADNYEQY
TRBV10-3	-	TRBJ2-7	AISERNEQY
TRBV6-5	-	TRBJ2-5	ASSYRAPQETQY
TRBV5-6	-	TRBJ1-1	ASSFQGPEAF